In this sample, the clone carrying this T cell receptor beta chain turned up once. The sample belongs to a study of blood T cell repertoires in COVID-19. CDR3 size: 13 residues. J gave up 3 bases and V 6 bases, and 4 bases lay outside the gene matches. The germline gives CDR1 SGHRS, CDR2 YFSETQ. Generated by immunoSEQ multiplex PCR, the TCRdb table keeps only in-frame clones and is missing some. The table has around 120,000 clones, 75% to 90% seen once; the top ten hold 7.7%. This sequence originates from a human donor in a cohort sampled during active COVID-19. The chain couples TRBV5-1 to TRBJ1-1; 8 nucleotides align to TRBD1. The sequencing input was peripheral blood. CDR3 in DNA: TGCGCCAGCACCCCGACAGGGGACACTGAAGCTTTCTTT. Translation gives CASTPTGDTEAFF.